One and the same sample provided the 21 T cell receptor beta chains below, sequenced in a study of blood T cell repertoires in COVID-19. Sequenced by immunoSEQ multiplex PCR; TCRdb stores in-frame clones only, minus some. The repertoire holds about 150,000 clones, approximately 90% seen once, with over 4.5% in the top ten. The specimen sequenced was peripheral blood. The receptors stem from a human donor in a cohort sampled during active COVID-19.

The gene calls are TRBV10-1 and TRBJ2-4; 8 nucleotides match TRBD2. CDR3 length: 15 residues. Germline loops: CDR1 WNHNN, CDR2 SYGVQD (reference sequence). Trimming took 0 bases from V and 6 from J; bases not matched to a gene: 4. The CDR3 coding sequence is TGCGCCAGCAGTGAGTCTTACGGGGGGGGAAACATTCAGTACTTC. It encodes CASSESYGGGNIQYF.

The gene calls are TRBV5-8 and TRBJ1-1; D is possibly TRBD1 (6 bases). V gave up 4 bases and J gave up 1 base, with 14 bases separating them. The germline gives CDR1 SGHTS, CDR2 YDEGEE. The CDR3 is 15 residues long. The CDR3 DNA is TGTGCCAGCAGCACAAGGACAGCCCGGAACACTGAAGCTTTCTTT. It encodes CASSTRTARNTEAFF.

This chain joins TRBV19 and TRBJ1-6, with D unclear. The ends were cut back, 1 base at V and 5 bases at J, with 12 bases in the middle. The length of the CDR3 is 16 residues. Looked up from germline, CDR1 is LNHDA and CDR2 is SQIVND (reference sequence). The CDR3 coding sequence is TGTGCCAGTAGTATAGGTACCGGCAGGAATAATTCACCCCTCCACTTT. It specifies CASSIGTGRNNSPLHF.

V is TRBV7-2 and J is TRBJ1-4, with 10 bases lining up with TRBD1. Germline V gene lookup returns CDR1 SGHTA and CDR2 FQGNSA. The CDR3 is made up of 15 amino acids. V gave up 5 bases and J gave up 6 bases; unmatched junction bases: 6. The CDR3 coding sequence is TGTGCCAGCAGCACGACCGGGACAGGGGATGAAAAACTGTTTTTT. Protein sequence: CASSTTGTGDEKLFF.

V gene TRBV10-2 combines with J gene TRBJ1-1; D is ambiguous. Germline CDR1 WSHSY, CDR2 SAAADI. V gave up 6 bases and J gave up 2 bases, with 4 bases separating them. The CDR3 runs 11 residues. The CDR3 here is CASRSNTEAFF. In DNA form, the CDR3 reads TGCGCCAGCAGGTCAAACACTGAAGCTTTCTTT.

The gene calls are TRBV28 and TRBJ2-3; perhaps TRBD2 as D (5 bases). Trimming shortened V by 4 bases and J by 6 bases, and 8 bases separated the two germline ends. This CDR3 has 12 residues. Germline CDR1 MDHEN, CDR2 SYDVKM. CDR3 coding DNA: TGTGCCAGCAGTTCCTCGGGGGATACGCAGTATTTT. Translating gives CASSSSGDTQYF.

The chain combines TRBV14 with TRBJ2-7, with D perhaps matching TRBD1 (5 bases). Germline CDR1 is SGHDN and CDR2 is FVKESK. The V and J ends lost 2 bases and 6 bases respectively, with 11 bases between them. The CDR3 is 13 residues long. In nucleotides, the CDR3 is TGTGCCAGCAGCCAAAATCGACAGAGCGAGCAGTACTTC. Its protein is CASSQNRQSEQYF.

The chain is built from TRBV14 and TRBJ1-2; maybe TRBD1 (5 bases). This CDR3 spans 14 amino acids. Germline-derived CDR1 and CDR2 are SGHDN and FVKESK. Trimming shortened V by 3 bases and J by 7 bases, and 15 bases separated the two germline ends. The DNA for the CDR3 is TGTGCCAGCAGCCACATTGACAGACGAGGTGGCTACACCTTC. This sequence encodes CASSHIDRRGGYTF.

The chain employs TRBV24-1 and TRBJ2-3; TRBD1 matches at 7 bases. There are 16 residues in the CDR3. With 2 bases clipped from V and 3 bases from J, the junction kept 7 bases outside the gene matches. Germline lookup yields CDR1 KGHDR and CDR2 SFDVKD. This chain's CDR3 is CATSDSQGPRTDTQYF. CDR3 bases: TGTGCCACCAGTGATTCACAGGGGCCGAGGACAGATACGCAGTATTTT.

The V call is TRBV2, the J call TRBJ2-7, with D maybe TRBD2 (5 bases). The germline gives CDR1 SNHLY, CDR2 FYNNEI. This CDR3 spans 12 amino acids. V lost 6 bases and J 2 bases, leaving 8 bases between the germline ends. The CDR3: CASSPGTYEQYF. The CDR3 region has the DNA TGTGCCAGCAGCCCCGGGACCTACGAGCAGTACTTC.

The chain has TRBV7-3 and TRBJ2-5; D ambiguous. V shed 2 bases and J shed 5 bases, with 6 bases lying between them. CDR1 and CDR2 (germline): SGHTA, FQGTGA. This CDR3 contains 12 residues. The CDR3 is CASSLAGETQYF. In nucleotides, the CDR3 is TGTGCCAGCAGCTTAGCCGGGGAGACCCAGTACTTC.

V gene TRBV2 combines with J gene TRBJ2-1; D remains unclear. Germline V lookup: CDR1 SNHLY, CDR2 FYNNEI. The CDR3 spans 12 residues. Deletions cut 6 bases from V and 7 bases from J, with 10 bases between. DNA of the CDR3: TGTGCCAGCAGCAACTCACGGAATGAGCAGTTCTTC. As protein: CASSNSRNEQFF. Looking up the rest from reference TRBV2 and TRBJ2-1 gives the full variable domain: EPEVTQTPSHQVTQMGQEVILRCVPISNHLYFYWYRQILGQKVEFLVSFYNNEISEKSEIFDDQFSVERPDGSNFTLKIRSTKLEDSAMYFCASSNSRNEQFFGPGTRLTVL.

The V gene is TRBV5-1, the J gene TRBJ2-2; TRBD2 matches at 7 bases. V trimming: 2 bases; J trimming: 1 base; junction bases outside the gene matches: 2. CDR3 length equals 15 residues. CDR1 is SGHRS, CDR2 YFSETQ, per germline. CDR3 coding DNA: TGCGCCAGCAGCTTAGCGGGAAAGAACACCGGGGAGCTGTTTTTT. Translating gives CASSLAGKNTGELFF.

This clone has a single count. The V and J genes are TRBV7-8 and TRBJ1-6; the match to TRBD1 covers 7 bases. Germline V lookup: CDR1 SGHVS, CDR2 FQNEAQ. This CDR3 contains 14 residues. Trimming took 11 bases from V and 7 from J; bases not matched to a gene: 11. DNA for the CDR3: TGTGCCGGACGAGAGGGACAGATGAATTCACCCCTCCACTTT. This sequence encodes CAGREGQMNSPLHF.

The chain carries TRBV28 and TRBJ1-4, with 7 positions matching TRBD1. The CDR3 contains 14 residues. The germline V gene has CDR1 MDHEN and CDR2 SYDVKM. Losses at the gene ends were 6 bases for V and 3 bases for J; bases not matched to a gene: 4. Here the CDR3 reads CASRRQGPNEKLFF. CDR3 sequence (DNA): TGTGCCAGCAGAAGACAGGGACCTAATGAAAAACTGTTTTTT.

This clone showed up just a few times. Other DNA variants within this sample encode the same CDR3. The chain recombines TRBV27 with TRBJ2-3, with D perhaps TRBD2 (6 bases). Trimming stripped 3 bases from V and 1 base from J, with 11 bases between. The CDR3 totals 15 residues. The germline gives CDR1 MNHEY, CDR2 SMNVEV (reference sequence). CDR3 sequence: CASSLKWGGTDTQYF. The CDR3 DNA is TGTGCCAGCAGTTTGAAGTGGGGGGGCACAGATACGCAGTATTTT.

This clone has a single count. The chain couples TRBV28 to TRBJ2-7, with D perhaps TRBD2 (5 bases). CDR3 length: 15 residues. V lost 5 bases to trimming and J lost 0 bases, with 14 bases between them. From germline, CDR1 is MDHEN and CDR2 SYDVKM. The chain's CDR3 is CASSPQRDYSYEQYF. DNA of the CDR3: TGTGCCAGCAGTCCTCAAAGAGACTACTCCTACGAGCAGTACTTC.

The genes are TRBV6-6 and TRBJ2-1; no clear D. V was shortened by 5 bases and J by 7 bases, with 15 bases between the two germline ends. CDR1 and CDR2 from the germline V gene are MNHNY and SVGAGI (reference sequence). This CDR3 is 14 amino acids long. The CDR3 DNA is TGTGCCAGCAGTCCCTCCGGCCGGGTGAATGAGCAGTTCTTC. Translating it yields CASSPSGRVNEQFF.

The genes are TRBV24-1 and TRBJ2-5; 7 nucleotides agree with TRBD1. The CDR3 totals 14 residues. Germline assignment: CDR1 KGHDR and CDR2 SFDVKD. Germline trimming cut 4 bases from V and 7 bases from J; bases unmatched to any gene: 8. CDR3 DNA: TGTGCCACCAGTGACCGGACAGGCCCATGGACCCAGTACTTC. This encodes CATSDRTGPWTQYF.

This chain connects TRBV18 to TRBJ2-1; 13 bases are a match to TRBD2. With 1 base clipped from V and 4 bases from J, the junction kept 1 base outside the gene matches. Germline V gene data show CDR1 as KGHSH and CDR2 as LQKENI. The CDR3 consists of 16 residues. The CDR3 nucleotides are TGTGCCAGCTCACCACGGACTAGCGGGAGTTACAATGAGCAGTTCTTC. Protein product: CASSPRTSGSYNEQFF.

This rearrangement joins TRBV20-1 to TRBJ1-5; unclear D gene. V was clipped by 3 bases and J by 3 bases, with 12 bases between them. This CDR3 spans 14 amino acids. Germline lookup yields CDR1 DFQATT and CDR2 SNEGSKA (reference sequence). CDR3 residues: CSASGEGFNQPQHF. CDR3 DNA sequence: TGCAGTGCTAGTGGGGAGGGCTTCAATCAGCCCCAGCATTTT.